This passage covers 26 T cell receptor beta chains from one sample sequenced in a study of blood T cell repertoires in COVID-19. Generated by immunoSEQ multiplex PCR, the TCRdb table keeps only in-frame clones and is missing some. The table shows 150,000 or so clones, with 70% to 85% occurring only once. The specimen was PBMCs or T cells enriched from blood (not recorded which). The receptor set was obtained from a man aged 45 to 65 who had recovered from COVID-19.

This chain uses TRBV10-3 with TRBJ2-2; 11 positions match TRBD2. This CDR3 contains 16 residues. Trimming took 9 bases from V and 4 from J; bases not matched to a gene: 10. Germline CDR1 and CDR2: ENHRY and SYGVKD. CDR3: CAIQASGGLGTGELFF. CDR3 coding DNA: TGTGCCATACAGGCTAGCGGGGGGCTAGGCACCGGGGAGCTGTTTTTT.

V usage is TRBV7-2 and J usage is TRBJ2-7; weak D call: TRBD2 (6 bases). CDR1 SGHTA and CDR2 FQGNSA come from the germline V gene. The ends were cut back, 5 bases at V and 2 bases at J, with 13 bases in the middle. The CDR3 runs 14 residues. The CDR3: CASSRDLGTYEQYF. The CDR3 bases are TGTGCCAGCAGCAGGGACTTGGGGACCTACGAGCAGTACTTC.

For this clone: At one boundary the junction diverges from the germline segment, which might be a read error. This chain joins TRBV7-7 and TRBJ2-2, with TRBD2 matching 9 bases. The CDR3 loop spans 15 amino acids. From germline, CDR1 is SSHAT and CDR2 FNYEAQ (reference sequence). CDR3: CASSLALAGTGELFF. CDR3 sequence (DNA): TGTGCTAGCAGCTTAGCCCTAGCGGGGACCGGGGAGCTGTTTTTT.

The rearrangement uses TRBV7-2 and TRBJ1-6, with a possible D match to TRBD1 (6 bases). Germline V gene sequence: CDR1 SGHTA, CDR2 FQGNSA. The CDR3 length is 15 residues. Trimming cost V 5 bases and J 7 bases, with 15 bases left between them. The CDR3 protein is CASSLWTDKNSPLHF. CDR3 sequence (DNA): TGTGCCAGCAGCCTCTGGACAGACAAGAATTCACCCCTCCACTTT. The complete variable domain, with remaining parts taken from reference TRBV7-2 and TRBJ1-6, reads GAGVSQSPSNKVTEKGKDVELRCDPISGHTALYWYRQSLGQGLEFLIYFQGNSAPDKSGLPSDRFSAERTGGSVSTLTIQRTQQEDSAVYLCASSLWTDKNSPLHFGNGTRLTVT.

Concerning this clone itself: A junction end diverges from the germline sequence, so it may reflect a read error. CDR3 amino acids: CASSLDRGSEQYF. The CDR3 coding sequence is TGTGCCAGCAGCCTAGACAGGGGCTCCGAGCAGTACTTC. The genes are TRBV11-2 and TRBJ2-7, with 8 nucleotides matching TRBD1. The CDR3 spans 13 residues. Germline V gives CDR1 SGHAT, CDR2 FQNNGV.

The rearrangement links TRBV5-6 to TRBJ1-2; D not certain. V gave up 5 bases and J gave up 6 bases, with 11 bases separating them. Germline V gene data show CDR1 as SGHDT and CDR2 as YYEEEE. The CDR3 consists of 12 residues. CDR3 sequence reads: CASRLNRDGYTF. The DNA of the CDR3 is TGTGCCAGCAGGCTTAACCGAGATGGCTACACCTTC.

CDR3 DNA sequence: TGTGCCAGCAGCCGGACCCCGGGGGGTCTCTCCTACGAGCAGTACTTC. Its translation: CASSRTPGGLSYEQYF. The J gene is TRBJ2-7, the V gene TRBV7-6; TRBD2 matches 7 bases. Trimming removed 5 bases from V and 0 bases from J; junction bases left unmatched: 10. Germline V gene lookup returns CDR1 SGHVS and CDR2 FNYEAQ. This CDR3 contains 16 residues.

This rearrangement joins TRBV14 to TRBJ1-5; 8 bases agree with TRBD1. The V and J ends lost 0 bases and 4 bases, in that order; junction bases with no gene match: 2. The CDR3 extends over 15 amino acids. Germline CDR1 and CDR2: SGHDN and FVKESK. CDR3 coding DNA: TGTGCCAGCAGCCAAGAGGGACAGGATAATCAGCCCCAGCATTTT. Its translation is CASSQEGQDNQPQHF.

The chain uses TRBV5-1 and TRBJ2-7; 8 bases match TRBD1. The CDR3 covers 16 residues. Germline-derived CDR1 and CDR2 are SGHRS and YFSETQ. The J segment lost 6 bases and the V segment lost 4 bases, leaving 15 bases of the junction unmatched. In DNA form, the CDR3 reads TGCGCCAGCAGCCCGAACAACCCCGGGACAGGTGGCGAGCAGTACTTC. It encodes CASSPNNPGTGGEQYF.

J is TRBJ2-1 and V is TRBV27; 13 nucleotides match TRBD2. Germline V CDR1 and CDR2: MNHEY, SMNVEV (reference sequence). The CDR3 has 15 amino acids. V was pared by 8 bases and J by 6 bases, with 7 bases of the junction left unmatched. For the CDR3, the DNA is TGTGCCAGCCGCCTACGACTAGCGGGGGGCAATGAGCAGTTCTTC. It codes for CASRLRLAGGNEQFF.

The gene calls are TRBV9 and TRBJ1-2; perhaps TRBD1 as D (6 bases). The CDR3 consists of 13 residues. The germline V gene has CDR1 SGDLS and CDR2 YYNGEE. The V end lost 3 bases, the J end lost 4 bases, and 10 bases lay between the germline ends. In DNA form, the CDR3 reads TGTGCCAGCAGCGCCGGGACAATCTATGGCTACACCTTC. Translation: CASSAGTIYGYTF.

The J gene is TRBJ1-2, the V gene TRBV18; 7 bases are shared with TRBD1. J lost 11 bases, V lost 0 bases, and 9 bases had no gene match. The V gene's germline CDR1 is KGHSH and CDR2 LQKENI. This CDR3 has 14 amino acids. Here the CDR3 reads CASSPPSRSGGYTF. The CDR3 DNA is TGTGCCAGCTCACCACCGTCCAGGTCAGGGGGTTACACCTTC.

This rearrangement joins TRBV19 to TRBJ1-2; TRBD1 agrees at 10 bases. Germline V gene data show CDR1 as LNHDA and CDR2 as SQIVND (reference sequence). The trim removed 3 bases at V and 9 bases at J, leaving 7 bases unmatched. The CDR3 contains 14 residues. The CDR3: CASSISDRGLRYTF. CDR3 nucleotides: TGTGCCAGTAGTATTTCGGACAGGGGGTTGCGCTACACCTTC.

The chain is built from TRBV5-5 and TRBJ1-1; 7 nucleotides line up with TRBD1. Germline V gene lookup returns CDR1 SGHKS and CDR2 YYEKEE (reference sequence). This CDR3 has 14 residues. Trimming cost V 0 bases and J 5 bases; bases outside gene matches: 4. The CDR3 protein is CASSLAGGSTEAFF. The CDR3 nucleotides read TGTGCCAGCAGCTTGGCAGGGGGGTCTACTGAAGCTTTCTTT.

The rearrangement joins TRBV10-1 to TRBJ1-2; 7 bases line up with TRBD1. V lost 5 bases and J lost 8; bases outside the gene matches: 8. There are 13 residues in the CDR3. Germline V gene data show CDR1 as WNHNN and CDR2 as SYGVQD (reference sequence). The CDR3 DNA reads TGCGCCAGCAGTCCCGACAGGGTGAGCGGCTACACCTTC. This encodes CASSPDRVSGYTF.

V and J are TRBV28 and TRBJ1-1; D is undetermined. CDR1 is MDHEN and CDR2 is SYDVKM in the germline V gene. V lost 7 bases, J lost 4 bases, and 13 bases lay in between. This CDR3 is 13 amino acids long. CDR3 coding DNA: TGTGCCAGCAATACCGGAGGAGGCACTGAAGCTTTCTTT. It yields the protein CASNTGGGTEAFF.

This clone was counted a single time. The V and J genes are TRBV28 and TRBJ2-6, with TRBD1 matching over 7 bases. Germline assignment: CDR1 MDHEN and CDR2 SYDVKM. The CDR3 extends over 17 amino acids. V was pared by 7 bases and J by 4 bases, with 13 bases of the junction left unmatched. The CDR3 DNA reads as TGTGCCAGCAATAGGCGGCAGGGGGTATCGGGGGCCAACGTCCTGACTTTC. Translating it yields CASNRRQGVSGANVLTF.

This clone was counted between two and nine times. This chain links TRBV18 with TRBJ2-2; possible D gene TRBD1, 6 bases. CDR3 length: 14 amino acids. V lost 3 bases, J lost 4 bases, and 9 bases lay in between. Germline CDR1 is KGHSH and CDR2 is LQKENI. CDR3 loop: CASSPGQLTGELFF. Written as DNA, the CDR3 is TGTGCCAGCTCACCGGGACAACTCACCGGGGAGCTGTTTTTT. The whole variable domain, filled in from reference TRBV18 and TRBJ2-2, reads NAGVMQNPRHLVRRRGQEARLRCSPMKGHSHVYWYRQLPEEGLKFMVYLQKENIIDESGMPKERFSAEFPKEGPSILRIQQVVRGDSAAYFCASSPGQLTGELFFGEGSRLTVL.

The genes are TRBV19 and TRBJ1-2; TRBD1 matches at 9 bases. Germline CDR1 and CDR2: LNHDA and SQIVND (reference sequence). V shed 8 bases, J shed 0 bases, and the junction held 7 bases outside the gene matches. This CDR3 region has 15 residues. The CDR3 bases are TGTGCCAGTCGGCGACAGGGGGTGGCTAACTATGGCTACACCTTC. The encoded protein is CASRRQGVANYGYTF.

The count of this clone is one. The V gene is TRBV18, the J gene TRBJ1-1, with 7 positions matching TRBD1. V shed 4 bases, J shed 4 bases, and the junction held 6 bases outside the gene matches. Germline-derived CDR1 and CDR2 are KGHSH and LQKENI. CDR3 length equals 14 residues. CDR3 region: CASSRQGDRTEAFF. CDR3 sequence (DNA): TGTGCCAGCTCACGACAGGGTGACCGCACTGAAGCTTTCTTT. The full variable domain, completed using reference TRBV18 and TRBJ1-1, is NAGVMQNPRHLVRRRGQEARLRCSPMKGHSHVYWYRQLPEEGLKFMVYLQKENIIDESGMPKERFSAEFPKEGPSILRIQQVVRGDSAAYFCASSRQGDRTEAFFGQGTRLTVV.

With respect to this clone: The same CDR3 can be traced to other DNA sequences in this sample. The chain couples TRBV4-2 to TRBJ2-7, with 8 positions matching TRBD2. The CDR3 is 14 residues long. J lost 5 bases, V lost 0 bases, and 3 bases had no gene match. Per germline, CDR1 LGHNA and CDR2 YNFKEQ. The CDR3: CASSQDRTSHEQYF. CDR3 coding DNA: TGTGCCAGCAGCCAAGATCGGACTAGCCACGAGCAGTACTTC.

The table lists this clone with a count of one. The rearrangement uses TRBV19 and TRBJ1-4, with D tentatively TRBD1 (5 bases). The CDR3 is 15 residues long. Between the trimmed V and J ends, which lost 2 bases and 5 bases, there was a span of 12 bases. CDR1 LNHDA and CDR2 SQIVND come from the germline V gene (reference sequence). The CDR3, as DNA: TGTGCCAGTAGTATACAGGGCTGGCAAAATGAAAAACTGTTTTTT. The encoded protein is CASSIQGWQNEKLFF.

V is TRBV28 and J is TRBJ2-7; 12 bases match TRBD1. The CDR3 spans 15 residues. Looked up from germline, CDR1 is MDHEN and CDR2 is SYDVKM. V dropped 5 bases and J dropped 7; count of bases not matched to a gene: 9. CDR3 nucleotides: TGTGCCAGCAGTCTATCGGGACAGGGGGCGTGGGAGCAGTACTTC. This encodes CASSLSGQGAWEQYF. The variable domain in full, completed from reference TRBV28 and TRBJ2-7, reads DVKVTQSSRYLVKRTGEKVFLECVQDMDHENMFWYRQDPGLGLRLIYFSYDVKMKEKGDIPEGYSVSREKKERFSLILESASTNQTSMYLCASSLSGQGAWEQYFGPGTRLTVT.

The rearrangement uses TRBV9 and TRBJ2-2; maybe TRBD2 (6 bases). Trimming took 0 bases from V and 4 from J, leaving 13 bases between them. The germline CDR1 and CDR2 sequences are SGDLS and YYNGEE. CDR3 length: 16 amino acids. This CDR3 is CASSVGFGSGTGELFF. The CDR3 coding sequence is TGTGCCAGCAGCGTAGGGTTCGGTAGCGGCACCGGGGAGCTGTTTTTT. The full variable domain, completed using reference TRBV9 and TRBJ2-2, is DSGVTQTPKHLITATGQRVTLRCSPRSGDLSVYWYQQSLDQGLQFLIQYYNGEERAKGNILERFSAQQFPDLHSELNLSSLELGDSALYFCASSVGFGSGTGELFFGEGSRLTVL.

This clone was recorded many times. V gene TRBV9 combines with J gene TRBJ1-1; TRBD1 matches 8 bases. V lost 5 bases and J lost 1; bases outside the gene matches: 7. This CDR3 is 15 amino acids long. From germline, CDR1 is SGDLS and CDR2 YYNGEE. CDR3 protein: CASSQSDRENTEAFF. CDR3 nucleotide sequence: TGTGCCAGCAGTCAATCGGACAGGGAGAACACTGAAGCTTTCTTT.

J is TRBJ1-2 and V is TRBV27, with 9 bases that match TRBD1. Germline CDR1 MNHEY, CDR2 SMNVEV (reference sequence). The V segment lost 3 bases and the J segment 2 bases; nucleotides outside the gene matches: 13. CDR3 length: 18 amino acids. The CDR3 region has the DNA TGTGCCAGCAGTTTTTCCGCCCGGGACAGGGAGGACAACTATGGCTACACCTTC. Its translation is CASSFSARDREDNYGYTF.